This T cell receptor beta chain was recorded in a study of T-cell memory formation after mild COVID-19. General observations from the study: Memory cells collected pre-infection included some clones that later responded, suggesting cross-reactive memory joined.

As regards this clonotype: Its antigen is currently unknown.

This CDR3 has 16 amino acids. V gave up 4 bases and J gave up 4 bases, with 17 bases separating them. Per the germline V gene, CDR1 is SGHVS and CDR2 is FQNEAQ. One entry per CDR3 protein results from TCRdb running MiXCR on the 5' RACE reads. The sample contains 450,000 to 650,000 distinct CDR3 sequences, under 20% of which appear only once. This clonotype originated in an adult woman who had mild COVID-19 (a few samples of this study predate the infection). Cell type and time point are not known. The chain recombines TRBV7-8 with TRBJ1-3, with a tentative D call TRBD1 (5 bases). Sequences were obtained from PBMCs or a T cell subset sorted from them (not recorded which). For the CDR3, the DNA is TGTGCCAGCAGCTCCTCAGGGAGGGTGTTAGGAAACACCATATATTTT. It yields the protein CASSSSGRVLGNTIYF. Supplemented by reference TRBV7-8 and TRBJ1-3, the full variable domain reads GAGVSQSPRYKVAKRGQDVALRCDPISGHVSLFWYQQALGQGPEFLTYFQNEAQLDKSGLPSDRFFAERPEGSVSTLKIQRTQQEDSAVYLCASSSSGRVLGNTIYFGEGSWLTVV.